Each of the 19 T cell receptor beta chains below was sequenced from the same sample in a study of OX40 agonist ivuxolimab in advanced cancers. Generated by immunoSEQ multiplex PCR, the TCRdb table keeps only in-frame clones and is missing some. Among roughly 52,000 clones listed, approximately 84% were seen once. The starting material was CD4+ or CD8+ T cells sorted from blood, obtained in a trial of the OX40 agonist ivuxolimab. The receptor source for this set is an adult with an advanced solid tumor such as melanoma, head and neck, liver or kidney cancer.

J is TRBJ2-7 and V is TRBV9; D remains ambiguous. V was pared by 0 bases and J by 2 bases, with 9 bases between. Germline CDR1 reads SGDLS; CDR2 reads YYNGEE. The CDR3 has 14 amino acids. The DNA for the CDR3 is TGTGCCAGCAGCGTAGGCAGTGTTGCCTACGAGCAGTACTTC. It codes for CASSVGSVAYEQYF.

This clone was observed a handful of times. The genes are TRBV19 and TRBJ1-5; the D gene is possibly TRBD1 (6 bases). Trimming removed 7 bases from V and 4 bases from J, with 14 bases in between. Germline V gene lookup returns CDR1 LNHDA and CDR2 SQIVND (reference sequence). This CDR3 spans 14 amino acids. DNA of the CDR3: TGTGCCAGTATGGCAGGGAGGGGGAATCAGCCCCAGCATTTT. Translating it yields CASMAGRGNQPQHF.

V gene TRBV7-9 combines with J gene TRBJ1-1, with 7 bases fitting TRBD1. Germline assignment: CDR1 SEHNR and CDR2 FQNEAQ (reference sequence). CDR3 length: 12 amino acids. V lost 5 bases, J lost 11 bases, and 8 bases stayed unmatched. The CDR3 protein is CASSRGGLRAFF. The CDR3, as DNA: TGTGCCAGCAGCCGAGGGGGCCTTAGGGCTTTCTTT. Full variable domain (missing parts from reference TRBV7-9 and TRBJ1-1): DTGVSQNPRHKITKRGQNVTFRCDPISEHNRLYWYRQTLGQGPEFLTYFQNEAQLEKSRLLSDRFSAERPKGSFSTLEIQRTEQGDSAMYLCASSRGGLRAFFGQGTRLTVV.

Details on this clone: Additional DNA sequences in this sample encode the identical CDR3. The V and J genes are TRBV7-6 and TRBJ2-6, with a weak D call TRBD2 (6 bases). The V and J ends lost 4 bases and 4 bases respectively, with 11 bases between them. Per germline, CDR1 SGHVS and CDR2 FNYEAQ. The CDR3 contains 15 residues. CDR3: CASSSGVRGANVLTF. The DNA of the CDR3 is TGTGCCAGCAGCTCGGGGGTTCGGGGGGCCAACGTCCTGACTTTC.

This clone was picked up one time. The chain has TRBV7-7 and TRBJ2-1, with 7 bases that match TRBD2. Germline lookup yields CDR1 SSHAT and CDR2 FNYEAQ (reference sequence). The CDR3 totals 16 residues. The V segment lost 4 bases and the J segment 6 bases; nucleotides outside the gene matches: 12. The CDR3 reads CASSSLTSAVRNEQFF. The CDR3 coding sequence is TGTGCCAGCAGCTCACTTACTAGCGCCGTTCGCAATGAGCAGTTCTTC.

This chain uses TRBV5-3 with TRBJ1-1; D remains unclear. TRBV5-3 is labeled an ORF, and its function is uncertain. V lost 4 bases to trimming and J lost 1 base, with 8 bases between them. The CDR3 contains 13 residues. The CDR3 region has the DNA TGTGCCAGAAGCGAATCGCAGAACACTGAAGCTTTCTTT. It specifies CARSESQNTEAFF.

The V and J genes are TRBV4-3 and TRBJ2-4; 9 positions match TRBD1. CDR1 is LGHNA and CDR2 is YSLEER in the germline V gene. The CDR3 consists of 15 residues. V dropped 3 bases and J dropped 1; count of bases not matched to a gene: 1. The CDR3 DNA follows: TGCGCCAGCAGCCAGGGGACAGGGGCCAAAAACATTCAGTACTTC. Protein product: CASSQGTGAKNIQYF.

V gene TRBV6-5 combines with J gene TRBJ2-3; D might be TRBD1 (6 bases). This CDR3 comprises 16 residues. CDR1 MNHEY and CDR2 SVGAGI come from the germline V gene. V lost 4 bases to trimming and J lost 2 bases, with 16 bases between them. CDR3 in amino acids: CASSSSRTENTDTQYF. The CDR3 region has the DNA TGTGCCAGCAGTTCCTCGAGGACAGAAAACACAGATACGCAGTATTTT.

J is TRBJ1-1 and V is TRBV28, with 8 nucleotides matching TRBD1. The germline CDR1 and CDR2 sequences are MDHEN and SYDVKM. CDR3 length equals 14 residues. V was clipped by 7 bases and J by 2 bases; unmatched bases: 6. DNA for the CDR3: TGTGCCAGCACACCTTCAGGGGGCAACACTGAAGCTTTCTTT. It encodes CASTPSGGNTEAFF. The full variable domain, in which reference TRBV28 and TRBJ1-1 provide the parts outside the CDR3, is DVKVTQSSRYLVKRTGEKVFLECVQDMDHENMFWYRQDPGLGLRLIYFSYDVKMKEKGDIPEGYSVSREKKERFSLILESASTNQTSMYLCASTPSGGNTEAFFGQGTRLTVV.

CDR3 DNA sequence: TGTGCCAGCAGCGCCCGGAGGTTTGGCGGTACCACAGATACGCAGTATTTT. This sequence encodes CASSARRFGGTTDTQYF. The chain joins TRBV5-5 to TRBJ2-3, with a weak D call TRBD2 (5 bases). V was trimmed by 4 bases and J by 2 bases, leaving 20 bases between them. This CDR3 comprises 17 residues. CDR1 is SGHKS, CDR2 YYEKEE, per germline (reference sequence).

This sequence joins TRBV6-5 and TRBJ2-1, with a tentative D call TRBD2 (6 bases). Germline CDR1 reads MNHEY; CDR2 reads SVGAGI. This CDR3 contains 13 residues. The ends were cut back, 5 bases at V and 8 bases at J, with 13 bases in the middle. CDR3 sequence: CASSTGVQDEQFF. DNA of the CDR3: TGTGCCAGCAGTACGGGAGTGCAGGATGAGCAGTTCTTC.

CDR3 loop: CASERSTGDQPQHF. The CDR3 DNA reads as TGTGCCAGCGAGAGGAGCACGGGCGATCAGCCCCAGCATTTT. The rearrangement uses TRBV19 and TRBJ1-5, with D uncertain. V lost 9 bases and J lost 5, with 17 bases in between. Germline CDR1 reads LNHDA; CDR2 reads SQIVND (reference sequence). The CDR3 covers 14 residues.

The J gene is TRBJ1-2, the V gene TRBV18, with 9 positions matching TRBD1. This CDR3 spans 16 amino acids. In germline, CDR1 is KGHSH, CDR2 LQKENI. V dropped 6 bases and J dropped 0; count of bases not matched to a gene: 8. The CDR3 DNA follows: TGTGCCAGCTCCCCAGGGACAGGGACCGCTAACTATGGCTACACCTTC. The encoded protein is CASSPGTGTANYGYTF.

The chain employs TRBV5-4 and TRBJ2-2; D gene unclear. The CDR3 sequence is 16 residues long. Trimming took 5 bases from V and 4 from J, leaving 18 bases between them. The germline gives CDR1 SGHNT, CDR2 YYREEE (reference sequence). The CDR3 DNA follows: TGTGCCAGCAGGGCTGCCCTCCAGGCAGCCACCGGGGAGCTGTTTTTT. Protein: CASRAALQAATGELFF.

Only one count was recorded for this clone. The V and J genes are TRBV10-3 and TRBJ1-1; a possible D gene is TRBD1 (6 bases). Germline V gene data show CDR1 as ENHRY and CDR2 as SYGVKD. The CDR3 length is 14 residues. Between the trimmed V and J ends, which lost 2 bases and 7 bases, there was a span of 14 bases. The CDR3: CAISEGRQAVEAFF. The CDR3 DNA reads TGTGCCATCAGTGAGGGGAGACAGGCTGTTGAAGCTTTCTTT.

The chain employs TRBV7-8 and TRBJ2-7, with TRBD2 matching 8 bases. Germline V gene lookup returns CDR1 SGHVS and CDR2 FQNEAQ. This CDR3 is 14 amino acids long. V gave up 5 bases and J gave up 0 bases; unmatched junction bases: 3. CDR3 residues: CASSRGLDSYEQYF. Here the CDR3 DNA reads TGTGCCAGCAGCCGGGGACTAGACTCCTACGAGCAGTACTTC.

The gene calls are TRBV19 and TRBJ2-7; TRBD1 or TRBD2 may be the D gene (5 bases each). The CDR3 runs 13 residues. Per the germline V gene, CDR1 is LNHDA and CDR2 is SQIVND (reference sequence). Trimming removed 5 bases from V and 6 bases from J, with 14 bases in between. CDR3 loop: CASSFGGEFEQYF. DNA of the CDR3: TGTGCCAGTAGTTTTGGGGGAGAATTCGAGCAGTACTTC.

This chain joins TRBV7-6 and TRBJ1-1; D gene uncertain. The CDR3 has 13 amino acids. Germline lookup yields CDR1 SGHVS and CDR2 FNYEAQ. V lost 2 bases, J lost 2 bases, and 6 bases lay in between. In nucleotides, the CDR3 is TGTGCCAGCAGCTTATCAGGCAACACTGAAGCTTTCTTT. It yields the protein CASSLSGNTEAFF. The whole variable domain, filled in from reference TRBV7-6 and TRBJ1-1, reads GAGVSQSPRYKVTKRGQDVALRCDPISGHVSLYWYRQALGQGPEFLTYFNYEAQQDKSGLPNDRFSAERPEGSISTLTIQRTEQRDSAMYRCASSLSGNTEAFFGQGTRLTVV.

This clone was seen only once. The V gene is TRBV2, the J gene TRBJ1-2; no reliable D call. The CDR3 loop spans 13 amino acids. The germline V and J ends were trimmed by 3 bases and 3 bases, with 8 bases remaining between them. Germline-derived CDR1 and CDR2 are SNHLY and FYNNEI. The CDR3 bases are TGTGCCAGCAGTGATTCCATGTACTATGGCTACACCTTC. Its protein is CASSDSMYYGYTF.